The next 6 T cell receptor beta chains were all read from a single sample in a study of T cells after yellow fever vaccination. TCRdb used MiXCR to reprocess the 5' RACE reads, holding one entry per CDR3 protein. The table has under 500,000 distinct CDR3 sequences, around 19% seen once. This material consisted of PBMCs, taken before the yellow fever booster vaccination. Source of these receptors: a man aged 18 to 30 who received the YFV17D yellow fever vaccine.

This clonotype was detected a few times. For the CDR3, the DNA is TGTGCCATCGAAGAGCCGGGACAGGGGGCTTACGAGCAGTACTTC. Amino acid sequence: CAIEEPGQGAYEQYF. V and J are TRBV10-3 and TRBJ2-7; TRBD1 matches at 12 bases. CDR3 length: 15 amino acids. Germline CDR1 and CDR2: ENHRY and SYGVKD. J lost 4 bases, V lost 8 bases, and 9 bases had no gene match.

The V gene is TRBV24-1, the J gene TRBJ2-1; D remains ambiguous. The CDR3 extends over 11 amino acids. Trimming pared 4 bases from V and 12 bases from J, leaving 9 bases between. Germline V CDR1 and CDR2: KGHDR, SFDVKD. CDR3 amino acids: CATSDGSGQFF. The CDR3 DNA is TGTGCCACCAGTGACGGAAGTGGGCAGTTCTTC.

The chain links TRBV2 to TRBJ2-7; D possibly matches TRBD1 or TRBD2 (5 bases each). The CDR3 covers 16 residues. V lost 8 bases, J lost 1 base, and 21 bases lay in between. Germline CDR1 and CDR2: SNHLY and FYNNEI. The CDR3 sequence: CASCPAGAIRSYEQYF. Here the CDR3 DNA reads TGTGCCAGCTGCCCGGCCGGGGCGATTCGTTCCTACGAGCAGTACTTC.

The chain links TRBV5-1 to TRBJ1-1; the D gene is possibly TRBD1 (5 bases). This CDR3 comprises 14 residues. The germline V gene encodes CDR1 SGHRS and CDR2 YFSETQ. The V end was cut by 1 base, the J end by 2 bases, with 9 bases between. CDR3 loop: CASSLSGINTEAFF. In nucleotides, the CDR3 is TGCGCCAGCAGCTTGTCAGGGATAAACACTGAAGCTTTCTTT.

J is TRBJ1-1 and V is TRBV3-1; D might be TRBD1 (5 bases). With 4 bases removed from V and 5 bases from J, the gap between germline ends came to 14 bases. The CDR3 runs to 14 residues. CDR1 and CDR2 from the germline V gene are LGHDT and YNNKEL (reference sequence). CDR3 protein: CASSRTGLQTEAFF. The CDR3 region has the DNA TGTGCCAGCAGCCGGACGGGACTACAAACTGAAGCTTTCTTT. Full variable domain (missing parts from reference TRBV3-1 and TRBJ1-1): DTAVSQTPKYLVTQMGNDKSIKCEQNLGHDTMYWYKQDSKKFLKIMFSYNNKELIINETVPNRFSPKSPDKAHLNLHINSLELGDSAVYFCASSRTGLQTEAFFGQGTRLTVV.

The V and J genes are TRBV19 and TRBJ2-1, with 9 bases identical to TRBD2. The CDR3 loop spans 15 amino acids. Germline CDR1 reads LNHDA; CDR2 reads SQIVND (reference sequence). Trimming took 1 base from V and 5 from J; bases not matched to a gene: 3. The CDR3 reads CASSIGKRGDNEQFF. Written as DNA, the CDR3 is TGTGCCAGTAGTATAGGCAAGCGGGGGGACAATGAGCAGTTCTTC.